Shown below are 2 T cell receptor beta chains from a single sample sequenced in a study of long-term antiretroviral therapy in people with HIV (dated by TCRdb to about 2022). The immunoSEQ hsTCRB v3.0 assay was used at survey level resolution to sequence the TRB variable region. The source is immuneACCESS, and TCRdb retained only in-frame sequences with V and J called. Part of the clones is not carried over; for the studies checked, unresolved V genes explain less than half of this, and the remainder is unexplained. Here the sample has 35,000 or so clones; approximately 84% occur a single time. The ten largest clones add up to about 4.8% of the sample. Sequenced here: unsorted PBMCs, sampled roughly 2.9 years before starting antiretroviral therapy. Receptors originate from a woman aged 25 to 45 with HIV.

J is TRBJ2-1 and V is TRBV7-9; D is perhaps TRBD1 (6 bases). The CDR3 totals 15 residues. Germline CDR1 and CDR2: SEHNR and FQNEAQ (reference sequence). V was clipped by 3 bases and J by 7 bases, with 16 bases between them. The CDR3, as DNA: TGTGCCAGCAGCTTTTCACAGGGTGGTTGGAATGAGCAGTTCTTC. It is translated as CASSFSQGGWNEQFF.

The chain links TRBV20-1 to TRBJ2-5; no clear D gene. The CDR3 is 11 residues long. V was shortened by 0 bases and J by 6 bases, with 5 bases between the two germline ends. Germline assignment: CDR1 DFQATT and CDR2 SNEGSKA (reference sequence). CDR3 DNA sequence: TGCAGTGCTAGAGATATCCAGACCCAGTACTTC. Translated: CSARDIQTQYF.